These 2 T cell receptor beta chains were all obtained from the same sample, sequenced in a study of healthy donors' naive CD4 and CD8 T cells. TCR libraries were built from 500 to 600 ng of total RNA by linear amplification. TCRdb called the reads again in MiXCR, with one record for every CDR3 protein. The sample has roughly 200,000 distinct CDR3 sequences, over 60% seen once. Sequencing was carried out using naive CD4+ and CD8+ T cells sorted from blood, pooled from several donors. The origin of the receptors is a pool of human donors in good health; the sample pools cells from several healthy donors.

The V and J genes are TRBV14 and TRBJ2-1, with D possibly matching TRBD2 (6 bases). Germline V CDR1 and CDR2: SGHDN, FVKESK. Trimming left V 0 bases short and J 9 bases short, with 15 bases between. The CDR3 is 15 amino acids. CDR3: CASSQDRRLASEQFF. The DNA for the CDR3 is TGTGCCAGCAGCCAAGATCGGCGGCTAGCGAGTGAGCAGTTCTTC.

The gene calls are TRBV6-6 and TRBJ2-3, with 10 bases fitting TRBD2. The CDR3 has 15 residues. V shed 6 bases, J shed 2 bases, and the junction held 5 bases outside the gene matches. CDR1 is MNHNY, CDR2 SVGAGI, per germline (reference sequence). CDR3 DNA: TGTGCCAGCAGGCTAGCGGGAGAGAACACAGATACGCAGTATTTT. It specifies CASRLAGENTDTQYF.